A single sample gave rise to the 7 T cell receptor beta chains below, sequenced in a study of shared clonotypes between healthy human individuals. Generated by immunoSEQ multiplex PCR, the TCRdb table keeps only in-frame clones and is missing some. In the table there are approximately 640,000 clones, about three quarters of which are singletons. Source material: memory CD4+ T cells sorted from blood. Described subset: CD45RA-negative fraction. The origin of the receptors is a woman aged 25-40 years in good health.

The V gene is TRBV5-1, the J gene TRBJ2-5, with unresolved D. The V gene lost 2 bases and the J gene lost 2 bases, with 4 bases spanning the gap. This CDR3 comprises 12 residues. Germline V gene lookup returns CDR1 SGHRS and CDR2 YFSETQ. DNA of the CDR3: TGCGCCAGCAGCTTTGATCAAGAGACCCAGTACTTC. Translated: CASSFDQETQYF.

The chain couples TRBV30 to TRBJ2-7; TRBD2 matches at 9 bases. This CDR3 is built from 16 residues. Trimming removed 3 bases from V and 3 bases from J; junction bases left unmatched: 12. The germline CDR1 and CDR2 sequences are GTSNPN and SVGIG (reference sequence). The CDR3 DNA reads TGTGCCTGGAGCCCCCCGGGGGTAGCGGGAGTCTACGAGCAGTACTTC. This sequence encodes CAWSPPGVAGVYEQYF.

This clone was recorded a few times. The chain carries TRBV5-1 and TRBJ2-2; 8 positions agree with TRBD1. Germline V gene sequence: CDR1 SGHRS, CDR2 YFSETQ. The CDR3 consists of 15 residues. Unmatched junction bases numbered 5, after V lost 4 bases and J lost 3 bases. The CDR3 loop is CASSKDREDTGELFF. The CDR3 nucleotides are TGCGCCAGCAGCAAGGACAGGGAGGACACCGGGGAGCTGTTTTTT.

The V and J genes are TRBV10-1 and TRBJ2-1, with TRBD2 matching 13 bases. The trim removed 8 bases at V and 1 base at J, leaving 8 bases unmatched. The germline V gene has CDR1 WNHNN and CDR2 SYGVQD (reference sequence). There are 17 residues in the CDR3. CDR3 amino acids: CASPLTSGRRSYNEQFF. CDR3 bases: TGCGCCAGCCCCCTGACTAGCGGGAGGCGGTCCTACAATGAGCAGTTCTTC.

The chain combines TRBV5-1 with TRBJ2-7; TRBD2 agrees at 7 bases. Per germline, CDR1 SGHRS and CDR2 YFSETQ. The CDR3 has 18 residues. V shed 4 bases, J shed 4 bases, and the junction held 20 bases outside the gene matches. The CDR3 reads CASSQLVGGGREWYEQYF. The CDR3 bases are TGCGCCAGCAGCCAGCTTGTGGGTGGAGGGCGGGAGTGGTACGAGCAGTACTTC.

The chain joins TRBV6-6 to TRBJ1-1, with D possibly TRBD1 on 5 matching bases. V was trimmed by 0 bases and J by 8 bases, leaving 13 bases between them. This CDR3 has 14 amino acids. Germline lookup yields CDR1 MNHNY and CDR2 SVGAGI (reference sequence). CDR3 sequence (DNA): TGTGCCAGCAGTTACTCCAGGGCTGGCCTCGAAGCTTTCTTT. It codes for CASSYSRAGLEAFF.

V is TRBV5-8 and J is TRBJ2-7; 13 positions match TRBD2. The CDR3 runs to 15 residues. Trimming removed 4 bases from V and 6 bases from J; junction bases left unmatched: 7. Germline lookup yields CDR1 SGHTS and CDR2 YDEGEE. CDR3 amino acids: CASSRGLAGAPEQYF. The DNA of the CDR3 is TGTGCCAGCAGCCGTGGACTAGCGGGAGCCCCCGAGCAGTACTTC.